This is a list of T cell receptor beta chains from one sample in a study of intratumoral heterogeneity in liver cancer. Repertoires were generated with immunoSEQ multiplex PCR, while TCRdb's copy carries only in-frame clones and drops some. The sample records over 5,500 clones, approximately 71% being singletons. Sequenced here: tumor-adjacent normal tissue, sampled before any cancer treatment. The origin of the receptors is a man aged 70-80 years with hepatocellular carcinoma. Both conserved end residues are part of each CDR3. Fields, in order: clone size, V gene, CDR3 protein. Clone sizes are given selectively: once, few, many, or a class where the clone is expanded.

size: .; V: TRBV6-6; CDR3: CASIQPGTGELFF
size: medium-sized; V: TRBV4-3; CDR3: CASSLYRQGYEQYF
size: few; V: TRBV3-1/TRBV3-2; CDR3: CASSPGRGLSPLHF
size: .; V: TRBV28; CDR3: CASSYLWANNSPLHF
size: .; V: TRBV7-9; CDR3: CASSPTGVSIQPQHF
size: .; V: TRBV7-9; CDR3: CASSSTGALTGANVLTF
size: .; V: TRBV19; CDR3: CASSIGSSLDSPLHF
size: few; V: TRBV28; CDR3: CASSLDGVAKNIQYF
size: few; V: TRBV5-4; CDR3: CASSPTGTGGRNTEAFF
size: .; V: TRBV28; CDR3: CASNRPGQGFYGYTF
size: .; V: TRBV2; CDR3: CASTVRGTSGGSTDTQYF
size: .; V: TRBV6-2/TRBV6-3; CDR3: CASSYSAYGTDTQYF
size: .; V: TRBV6-5; CDR3: CATKDRGGNQPQHF
size: large; V: TRBV21-1; CDR3: CASSKGGGVIPQPQHF
size: .; V: TRBV2; CDR3: CASSEDAGPRTLHF